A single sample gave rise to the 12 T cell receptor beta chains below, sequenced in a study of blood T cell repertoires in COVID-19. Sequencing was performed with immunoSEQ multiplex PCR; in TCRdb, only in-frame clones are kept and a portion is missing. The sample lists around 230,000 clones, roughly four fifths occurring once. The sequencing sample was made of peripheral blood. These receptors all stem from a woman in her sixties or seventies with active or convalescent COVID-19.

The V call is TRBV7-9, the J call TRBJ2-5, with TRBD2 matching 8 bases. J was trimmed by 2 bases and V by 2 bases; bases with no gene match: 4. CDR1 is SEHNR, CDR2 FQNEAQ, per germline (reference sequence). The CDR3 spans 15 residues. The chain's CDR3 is CASSLFSGEQETQYF. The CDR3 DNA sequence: TGTGCCAGCAGCTTATTTAGCGGGGAACAAGAGACCCAGTACTTC.

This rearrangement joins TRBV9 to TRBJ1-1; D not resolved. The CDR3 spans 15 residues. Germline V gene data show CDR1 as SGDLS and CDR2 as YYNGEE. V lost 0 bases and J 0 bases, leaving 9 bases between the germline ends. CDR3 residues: CASSVATTLNTEAFF. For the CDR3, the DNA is TGTGCCAGCAGCGTAGCTACTACCTTGAACACTGAAGCTTTCTTT.

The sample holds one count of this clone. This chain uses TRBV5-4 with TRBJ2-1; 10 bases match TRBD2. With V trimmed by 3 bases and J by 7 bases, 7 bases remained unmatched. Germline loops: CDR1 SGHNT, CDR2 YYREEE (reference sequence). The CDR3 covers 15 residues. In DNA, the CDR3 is TGTGCCAGCAGCTCTGATAGCGGGGGGAGGAATGAGCAGTTCTTC. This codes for CASSSDSGGRNEQFF.

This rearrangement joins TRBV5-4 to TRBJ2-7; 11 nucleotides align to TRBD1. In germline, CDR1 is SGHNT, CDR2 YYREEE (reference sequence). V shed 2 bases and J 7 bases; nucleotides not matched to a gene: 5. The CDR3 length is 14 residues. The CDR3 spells CASSFGQGAREQYF. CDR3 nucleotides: TGTGCCAGCAGCTTCGGACAGGGGGCGAGGGAGCAGTACTTC.

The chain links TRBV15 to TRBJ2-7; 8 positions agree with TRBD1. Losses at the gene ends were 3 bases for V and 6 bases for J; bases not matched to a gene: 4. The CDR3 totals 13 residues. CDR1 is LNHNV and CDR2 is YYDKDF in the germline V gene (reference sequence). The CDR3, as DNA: TGTGCCACCAGCAGGGACAGGGCGCGCGAGCAGTACTTC. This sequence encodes CATSRDRAREQYF.

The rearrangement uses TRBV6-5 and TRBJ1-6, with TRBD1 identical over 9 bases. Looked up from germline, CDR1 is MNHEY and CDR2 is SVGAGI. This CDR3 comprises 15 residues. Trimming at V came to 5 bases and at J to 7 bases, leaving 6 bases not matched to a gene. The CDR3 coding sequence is TGTGCCAGCAGTCCGTCGACAGGGGGGAATTCACCCCTCCACTTT. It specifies CASSPSTGGNSPLHF.

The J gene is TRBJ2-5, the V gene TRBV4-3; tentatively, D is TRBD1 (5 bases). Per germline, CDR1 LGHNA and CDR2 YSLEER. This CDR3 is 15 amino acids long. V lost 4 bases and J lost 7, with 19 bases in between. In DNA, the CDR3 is TGCGCCAGCAGCCCCACACGCAGGGAACCGGGGACCCAGTACTTC. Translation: CASSPTRREPGTQYF.

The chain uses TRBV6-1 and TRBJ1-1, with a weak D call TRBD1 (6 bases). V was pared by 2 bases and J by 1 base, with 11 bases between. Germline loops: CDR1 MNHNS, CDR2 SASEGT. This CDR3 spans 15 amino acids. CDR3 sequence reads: CASSEIGGENTEAFF. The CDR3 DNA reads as TGTGCCAGCAGTGAAATAGGGGGAGAGAACACTGAAGCTTTCTTT.

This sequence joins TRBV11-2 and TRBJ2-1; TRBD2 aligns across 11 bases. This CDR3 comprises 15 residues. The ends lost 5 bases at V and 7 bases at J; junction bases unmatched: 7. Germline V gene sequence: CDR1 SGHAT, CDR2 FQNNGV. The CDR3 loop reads CASSVSGGAPNEQFF. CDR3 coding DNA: TGTGCCAGCAGCGTTAGCGGGGGGGCCCCGAATGAGCAGTTCTTC.

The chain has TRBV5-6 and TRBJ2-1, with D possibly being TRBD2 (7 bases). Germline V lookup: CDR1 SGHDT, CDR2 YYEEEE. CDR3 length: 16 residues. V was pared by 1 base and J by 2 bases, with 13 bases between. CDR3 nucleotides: TGTGCCAGCAGCTTGTATGGCGGGGGCGCCTACAATGAGCAGTTCTTC. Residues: CASSLYGGGAYNEQFF.

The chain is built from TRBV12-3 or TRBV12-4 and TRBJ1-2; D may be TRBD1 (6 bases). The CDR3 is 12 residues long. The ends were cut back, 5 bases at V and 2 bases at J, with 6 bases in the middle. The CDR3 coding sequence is TGTGCCAGCAGTAGGGGGAACTATGGCTACACCTTC. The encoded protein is CASSRGNYGYTF.

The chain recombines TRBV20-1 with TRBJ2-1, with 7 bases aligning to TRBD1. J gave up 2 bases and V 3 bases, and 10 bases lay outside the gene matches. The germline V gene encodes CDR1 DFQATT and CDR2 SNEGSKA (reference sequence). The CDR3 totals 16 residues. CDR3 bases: TGCAGTGCTAGTCCCCTCGGGACAGTGACCTACAATGAGCAGTTCTTC. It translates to CSASPLGTVTYNEQFF.